The T cell receptor beta chain under discussion was sequenced for a study of patients and donors after allogeneic stem cell transplantation. TCRdb redid the calling of the RT-PCR reads with MiXCR, one entry per CDR3 protein. The table lists about a million distinct CDR3 sequences, 18% of them singletons, with roughly 6% in the top ten. Sequences were obtained from blood, either unsorted or a sorted T cell fraction (not recorded which). This TCR derives from a human donor who was either an allogeneic HSCT recipient or a stem cell or donor lymphocyte infusion donor (not recorded which). It is not recorded whose cells these are; they may come from a transplant donor.

For the CDR3, the DNA is TGTGCCACCAGCGTATCAGGGGCTAGGACTGAAGCTTTCTTT. This encodes CATSVSGARTEAFF. The chain is built from TRBV15 and TRBJ1-1, with D possibly TRBD1 on 6 matching bases. The CDR3 covers 14 residues. Trimming cost V 5 bases and J 5 bases, with 15 bases left between them. The germline CDR1 and CDR2 sequences are LNHNV and YYDKDF (reference sequence).